The following is a T cell receptor beta chain sequence with its context. Its specificity is not known. Molecular identifiers with 6-nucleotide sample barcodes were added during cDNA synthesis via template switching. One entry per CDR3 protein, without DNA, is what TCRdb gives after re-calling the 5' RACE reads. In total, the table holds 400,000 to 500,000 distinct CDR3 sequences. The data stem from a study of monozygotic twins with inflammatory bowel disease. Study-wide results and caveats: Inverse Simpson values showed less TCRbeta diversity in IBD patients than in their healthy co-twins.

Material for sequencing was blood. The receptor was derived from a human donor with ulcerative colitis or Crohn's disease, or a healthy co-twin of an affected twin (not recorded which).

CDR3 amino acids: CASSLARAKSTDTQYF. The chain recombines TRBV11-2 with TRBJ2-3; TCRdb's assignment of TRBD2 cannot be checked, as there is no DNA. This CDR3 has 16 residues. The germline gives CDR1 SGHAT, CDR2 FQNNGV.